The 31 T cell receptor beta chains listed next were all sequenced from one sample in a study of PD-L1 blockade in urothelial cancer. Time point specified: peripheral blood 6 weeks after treatment start. Some clones are missing from TCRdb's copy, which holds only in-frame ones; the method was immunoSEQ multiplex PCR. The sample includes approximately 83,000 clones, 70% to 90% of them seen just once. The source was PBMCs, collected around atezolizumab (anti-PD-L1) treatment. The receptor source for this set is a man between 65 and 85 years old with urothelial cancer.

This rearrangement joins TRBV18 to TRBJ2-1; D might be TRBD1 (5 bases). Germline values: CDR1 KGHSH, CDR2 LQKENI. The length of the CDR3 is 14 residues. V was clipped by 3 bases and J by 5 bases, with 11 bases between them. CDR3 DNA sequence: TGTGCCAGCTCACCCTTCCTACAGGACAATGAGCAGTTCTTC. The encoded protein is CASSPFLQDNEQFF.

This clone was counted once. J is TRBJ2-5 and V is TRBV7-2, with TRBD2 identical over 8 bases. Germline V gene data show CDR1 as SGHTA and CDR2 as FQGNSA. This CDR3 spans 13 amino acids. The V gene end was trimmed by 1 base and the J gene end by 9 bases; junction bases not matched to a gene: 4. The CDR3 DNA is TGTGCCAGCAGCTTAGAGCGGGAGCAGGCCCAGTACTTC. This gives the protein CASSLEREQAQYF.

This clone was seen a few times. The genes are TRBV4-1 and TRBJ1-6, with a weak D call TRBD1 (5 bases). Germline V gene sequence: CDR1 MGHRA, CDR2 YSYEKL. V gave up 4 bases and J gave up 9 bases, with 19 bases separating them. The CDR3 covers 16 residues. The CDR3 here is CASSPYGGAGSSPLHF. CDR3 DNA sequence: TGCGCCAGCAGCCCCTACGGCGGGGCAGGGAGTTCACCCCTCCACTTT.

The chain uses TRBV27 and TRBJ2-7; 10 bases are shared with TRBD1. This CDR3 has 17 residues. The V gene's germline CDR1 is MNHEY and CDR2 SMNVEV (reference sequence). V was pared by 2 bases and J by 1 base, with 8 bases of the junction left unmatched. CDR3 DNA: TGTGCCAGCAGTTTACCCACCGGGACAGGGGAATCCTACGAGCAGTACTTC. It is translated as CASSLPTGTGESYEQYF.

This clone occurred once. For the CDR3, the DNA is TGTGCCAGCACCGCAAGCAGGGTCCGGTCGGAGCCCCAGCATTTT. Residues: CASTASRVRSEPQHF. The chain recombines TRBV6-5 with TRBJ1-5; tentative D call: TRBD1 (5 bases). CDR1 is MNHEY, CDR2 SVGAGI, per germline. V lost 7 bases and J 8 bases, leaving 21 bases between the germline ends. The CDR3 has 15 residues.

The rearrangement joins TRBV5-1 to TRBJ1-5, with 7 nucleotides matching TRBD1. Germline CDR1 is SGHRS and CDR2 is YFSETQ. CDR3 length equals 15 residues. V lost 0 bases, J lost 6 bases, and 6 bases stayed unmatched. CDR3 sequence: CASSLEGAAGQPQHF. The CDR3 region has the DNA TGCGCCAGCAGCTTGGAGGGGGCAGCGGGTCAGCCCCAGCATTTT.

The chain has TRBV6-6 and TRBJ1-1; D uncertain. The CDR3 covers 15 residues. Germline-derived CDR1 and CDR2 are MNHNY and SVGAGI (reference sequence). The V and J ends lost 0 bases and 3 bases respectively, with 11 bases between them. The CDR3 DNA reads as TGTGCCAGCAGTTACTCCGGGAGTCCGGACACTGAAGCTTTCTTT. This codes for CASSYSGSPDTEAFF.

The chain employs TRBV4-2 and TRBJ2-1; a weak D match, TRBD1 (6 bases). Per germline, CDR1 LGHNA and CDR2 YNFKEQ. The CDR3 spans 15 residues. Trimming cost V 0 bases and J 7 bases, with 13 bases left between them. The CDR3 region is CASSQDRGRGNEQFF. For the CDR3, the DNA is TGTGCCAGCAGCCAAGACAGGGGCCGCGGGAATGAGCAGTTCTTC.

This sequence joins TRBV7-9 and TRBJ2-5, with 7 bases fitting TRBD1. The CDR3 sequence is 15 residues long. J was trimmed by 3 bases and V by 5 bases; bases with no gene match: 9. Per the germline V gene, CDR1 is SEHNR and CDR2 is FQNEAQ (reference sequence). CDR3 in DNA: TGTGCCAGCAGCGCCAGGGGGACCCGGGAAGAGACCCAGTACTTC. Its translation: CASSARGTREETQYF. Full variable domain (rest looked up from reference TRBV7-9 and TRBJ2-5): DTGVSQNPRHKITKRGQNVTFRCDPISEHNRLYWYRQTLGQGPEFLTYFQNEAQLEKSRLLSDRFSAERPKGSFSTLEIQRTEQGDSAMYLCASSARGTREETQYFGPGTRLLVL.

V usage is TRBV11-2 and J usage is TRBJ2-7; a weak D match, TRBD2 (6 bases). Trimming took off 3 bases at V and 3 bases at J, with 12 bases between the two ends. CDR3 length: 14 amino acids. Looked up from germline, CDR1 is SGHAT and CDR2 is FQNNGV. Here the CDR3 reads CASSFVSGGYEQYF. CDR3 in DNA: TGTGCCAGCAGCTTTGTGTCCGGGGGCTACGAGCAGTACTTC.

The chain links TRBV7-6 to TRBJ1-4, with a weak D call TRBD1 (5 bases). V lost 5 bases and J lost 6, with 13 bases in between. This CDR3 has 14 amino acids. Per the germline V gene, CDR1 is SGHVS and CDR2 is FNYEAQ. The CDR3 region has the DNA TGTGCCAGCAGCCAGCGGGACTATTATGAAAAACTGTTTTTT. This codes for CASSQRDYYEKLFF. Full variable domain (remainder filled in from reference TRBV7-6 and TRBJ1-4): GAGVSQSPRYKVTKRGQDVALRCDPISGHVSLYWYRQALGQGPEFLTYFNYEAQQDKSGLPNDRFSAERPEGSISTLTIQRTEQRDSAMYRCASSQRDYYEKLFFGSGTQLSVL.

The count of this clone is one. The rearrangement links TRBV7-2 to TRBJ2-7; perhaps TRBD2 as D (6 bases). V was cut by 2 bases and J by 6 bases, with 14 bases left in between. This CDR3 region has 14 residues. CDR1 and CDR2 from the germline V gene are SGHTA and FQGNSA. The CDR3 sequence: CASSLTPGETEQYF. CDR3 in DNA: TGTGCCAGCAGCTTAACTCCGGGAGAAACCGAGCAGTACTTC.

The chain joins TRBV2 to TRBJ1-2; D is uncertain. The germline V gene encodes CDR1 SNHLY and CDR2 FYNNEI. The V and J ends lost 1 base and 4 bases respectively, with 13 bases between them. This CDR3 is 15 amino acids long. The CDR3 DNA follows: TGTGCCAGCAGTGAAGGATTTAGCCGAATCTATGGCTACACCTTC. This codes for CASSEGFSRIYGYTF.

This clone has only a few counts. The chain is built from TRBV9 and TRBJ1-4, with a possible D match to TRBD1 (5 bases). V dropped 0 bases and J dropped 5 bases, with 8 bases sitting between them. CDR3 length: 14 residues. Germline V gene lookup returns CDR1 SGDLS and CDR2 YYNGEE. CDR3 nucleotides: TGTGCCAGCAGCGTAGGGGGGGGAAATGAAAAACTGTTTTTT. Protein sequence: CASSVGGGNEKLFF.

The rearrangement uses TRBV5-1 and TRBJ2-1; 13 bases line up with TRBD2. This CDR3 spans 16 amino acids. Germline V lookup: CDR1 SGHRS, CDR2 YFSETQ. J gave up 2 bases and V 4 bases, and 3 bases lay outside the gene matches. This CDR3 reads CASSGLAGDTYNEQFF. The DNA for the CDR3 is TGCGCCAGCAGCGGACTAGCGGGAGACACCTACAATGAGCAGTTCTTC. The complete variable domain, with remaining parts taken from reference TRBV5-1 and TRBJ2-1, reads KAGVTQTPRYLIKTRGQQVTLSCSPISGHRSVSWYQQTPGQGLQFLFEYFSETQRNKGNFPGRFSGRQFSNSRSEMNVSTLELGDSALYLCASSGLAGDTYNEQFFGPGTRLTVL.

Only one count was recorded for this clone. The chain joins TRBV6-9 to TRBJ2-7; 8 bases agree with TRBD1. Germline trimming cut 8 bases from V and 0 bases from J; bases unmatched to any gene: 6. The CDR3 runs to 14 residues. Germline V gives CDR1 MNHGY, CDR2 SVAAGI. The CDR3 reads CASGRDRSSYEQYF. The CDR3, as DNA: TGTGCCAGCGGCCGGGACAGGTCCTCCTACGAGCAGTACTTC.

This rearrangement joins TRBV19 to TRBJ1-5, with TRBD1 matching over 7 bases. From germline, CDR1 is LNHDA and CDR2 SQIVND (reference sequence). Trimming cost V 5 bases and J 0 bases; bases outside gene matches: 7. CDR3 length: 16 residues. The CDR3 spells CASSVPRTGSNQPQHF. CDR3 in DNA: TGTGCCAGTAGTGTACCCCGGACAGGTAGCAATCAGCCCCAGCATTTT. Based on the CDR3 plus reference TRBV19 and TRBJ1-5, the full variable domain is DGGITQSPKYLFRKEGQNVTLSCEQNLNHDAMYWYRQDPGQGLRLIYYSQIVNDFQKGDIAEGYSVSREKKESFPLTVTSAQKNPTAFYLCASSVPRTGSNQPQHFGDGTRLSIL.

This clone was counted between two and nine times. CDR3 region: CASSRDIRYEQYF. The CDR3 DNA sequence: TGTGCCAGCAGCCGGGACATTCGCTACGAGCAGTACTTC. The chain uses TRBV7-3 and TRBJ2-7; possibly TRBD1 for D (6 bases). This CDR3 has 13 amino acids. Germline assignment: CDR1 SGHTA and CDR2 FQGTGA. The V and J ends lost 5 bases and 3 bases respectively, with 11 bases between them.

The V gene is TRBV6-6, the J gene TRBJ2-7; D may be TRBD1 (6 bases). Germline assignment: CDR1 MNHNY and CDR2 SVGAGI (reference sequence). The ends were cut back, 5 bases at V and 5 bases at J, with 13 bases in the middle. This CDR3 region has 13 residues. The CDR3: CASSPPGQNEQYF. CDR3 nucleotide sequence: TGTGCCAGCAGTCCCCCTGGACAGAACGAGCAGTACTTC.

The chain employs TRBV6-5 and TRBJ2-1; 8 bases agree with TRBD2. The V and J ends lost 10 bases and 7 bases, in that order; junction bases with no gene match: 9. The germline CDR1 and CDR2 sequences are MNHEY and SVGAGI. This CDR3 has 13 residues. CDR3 nucleotide sequence: TGTGCCACCCAGCCGGGACTAGTAAATGAGCAGTTCTTC. Translated: CATQPGLVNEQFF.

This sequence joins TRBV5-1 and TRBJ2-7; possible D gene TRBD1, 6 bases. The germline CDR1 and CDR2 sequences are SGHRS and YFSETQ. V lost 0 bases to trimming and J lost 6 bases, with 13 bases between them. This CDR3 region has 14 residues. CDR3 nucleotide sequence: TGCGCCAGCAGCTTGGAACAGGGAACAAGCGAGCAGTACTTC. It is translated as CASSLEQGTSEQYF.

The V gene is TRBV4-1, the J gene TRBJ1-4; D remains unclear. V lost 1 base and J lost 6, with 18 bases in between. The CDR3 loop spans 17 amino acids. Germline CDR1 reads MGHRA; CDR2 reads YSYEKL. The CDR3 region is CASSQAPQGRVDEKLFF. DNA for the CDR3: TGCGCCAGCAGCCAAGCCCCACAAGGGAGGGTTGATGAAAAACTGTTTTTT.

This clone was seen a few times. The J gene is TRBJ1-1, the V gene TRBV5-1; D remains unclear. The V end was cut by 2 bases, the J end by 6 bases, with 14 bases between. The CDR3 loop spans 14 amino acids. Germline CDR1 and CDR2: SGHRS and YFSETQ. DNA for the CDR3: TGCGCCAGCAGCTTTGACGGGAGGAGGTCTGAAGCTTTCTTT. Amino acid sequence: CASSFDGRRSEAFF.

J is TRBJ2-1 and V is TRBV30, with 9 bases identical to TRBD2. Losses at the gene ends were 3 bases for V and 5 bases for J; bases not matched to a gene: 5. This CDR3 spans 14 amino acids. Germline V gene sequence: CDR1 GTSNPN, CDR2 SVGIG (reference sequence). The DNA of the CDR3 is TGTGCCTGGAGGGGGACTAGCAGGCACAATGAGCAGTTCTTC. Amino acid sequence: CAWRGTSRHNEQFF.

The V call is TRBV5-6, the J call TRBJ1-1; D is possibly TRBD1 (5 bases). Germline V gives CDR1 SGHDT, CDR2 YYEEEE. V gave up 4 bases and J gave up 5 bases, with 15 bases separating them. This CDR3 is 14 amino acids long. For the CDR3, the DNA is TGTGCCAGCAGCATGGGACGGAGAGGGACTGAAGCTTTCTTT. Translating gives CASSMGRRGTEAFF.

The V call is TRBV19, the J call TRBJ1-1, with D unclear. The CDR3 sequence is 14 residues long. V was clipped by 3 bases and J by 6 bases, with 14 bases between them. Per the germline V gene, CDR1 is LNHDA and CDR2 is SQIVND (reference sequence). CDR3 coding DNA: TGTGCCAGTAGTATTCGCCAGGTTAGCGCTGAAGCTTTCTTT. As protein: CASSIRQVSAEAFF.

The rearrangement uses TRBV19 and TRBJ1-2; 7 bases are shared with TRBD1. The V segment lost 5 bases and the J segment 7 bases; nucleotides outside the gene matches: 7. Germline V gives CDR1 LNHDA, CDR2 SQIVND (reference sequence). The CDR3 is 13 amino acids. The CDR3 bases are TGTGCCAGTAGTGTACAGGGGAGCACTGGCTACACCTTC. As protein: CASSVQGSTGYTF.

This clone appeared once. The V and J genes are TRBV4-2 and TRBJ2-3; the match to TRBD2 covers 12 bases. Germline lookup yields CDR1 LGHNA and CDR2 YNFKEQ. The CDR3 is 16 amino acids. The ends lost 3 bases at V and 3 bases at J; junction bases unmatched: 4. The CDR3 protein is CASSHSTSGRTDTQYF. CDR3 nucleotide sequence: TGTGCCAGCAGCCACTCGACTAGCGGGAGAACAGATACGCAGTATTTT.

The V gene is TRBV9, the J gene TRBJ2-7; perhaps TRBD2 as D (8 bases). V was cut by 4 bases and J by 3 bases, with 20 bases left in between. This CDR3 region has 16 residues. Germline lookup yields CDR1 SGDLS and CDR2 YYNGEE. The CDR3 here is CASSTGGAGGIYEQYF. In nucleotides, the CDR3 is TGTGCCAGCAGCACGGGGGGGGCAGGGGGAATCTACGAGCAGTACTTC.

The chain employs TRBV19 and TRBJ2-4, with D unclear. In germline, CDR1 is LNHDA, CDR2 SQIVND (reference sequence). The CDR3 has 16 amino acids. Between the trimmed V and J ends, which lost 5 bases and 1 base, there was a span of 15 bases. The CDR3 DNA reads as TGTGCCAGTAGTGTCGGTGGGCTTCATGCCAAAAACATTCAGTACTTC. It specifies CASSVGGLHAKNIQYF.

The chain employs TRBV10-3 and TRBJ2-7; TRBD1 matches at 12 bases. Trimming cost V 11 bases and J 6 bases; bases outside gene matches: 8. The CDR3 sequence is 13 residues long. In germline, CDR1 is ENHRY, CDR2 SYGVKD. CDR3 in amino acids: CASEGTGGGEQYF. Here the CDR3 DNA reads TGTGCCTCTGAGGGGACAGGGGGCGGCGAGCAGTACTTC.